These 25 T cell receptor beta chains originate from one sample sequenced in a study of Ad26.COV2.S vaccination and SARS-CoV-2 variants. This table comes from immunoSEQ multiplex PCR, and its TCRdb copy is limited to in-frame clones, with some not included. In the table there are some 350,000 clones, around 90% of which are singletons. Sequenced here: peripheral blood, sampled after recovery from COVID-19. The receptor source for this set is a human donor who had recovered from COVID-19.

The rearrangement links TRBV11-3 to TRBJ1-1; D not certain. The V and J ends lost 3 bases and 4 bases respectively, with 9 bases between them. CDR1 and CDR2 from the germline V gene are SGHNT and YENEEA. CDR3 length: 13 residues. Written as DNA, the CDR3 is TGTGCCAGCAGCTTTAGGAGATCCACTGAAGCTTTCTTT. Encoded protein: CASSFRRSTEAFF.

This rearrangement joins TRBV19 to TRBJ1-6; 7 nucleotides align to TRBD1. The trim removed 4 bases at V and 8 bases at J, leaving 8 bases unmatched. Germline V lookup: CDR1 LNHDA, CDR2 SQIVND (reference sequence). This CDR3 is 15 amino acids long. In nucleotides, the CDR3 is TGTGCCAGTAGTACCCTCGGGGGGACAGATTCACCCCTCCACTTT. Residues: CASSTLGGTDSPLHF.

This clone appeared once. The CDR3 sequence is CASQGTARETQYF. CDR3 bases: TGTGCCAGCCAAGGGACAGCGAGGGAGACCCAGTACTTC. The chain links TRBV9 to TRBJ2-5; 7 bases map to TRBD1. CDR3 size: 13 residues. CDR1 and CDR2 from the germline V gene are SGDLS and YYNGEE. V shed 7 bases and J 5 bases; nucleotides not matched to a gene: 8.

The CDR3 DNA reads as TGCGCCAGCAGCCGAGGGACAGGGGGTCAGCCCCAGCATTTT. Translating it yields CASSRGTGGQPQHF. This sequence joins TRBV5-1 and TRBJ1-5, with 11 bases identical to TRBD1. The CDR3 has 14 amino acids. The germline V gene has CDR1 SGHRS and CDR2 YFSETQ. V gave up 4 bases and J gave up 6 bases; unmatched junction bases: 3.

The J gene is TRBJ2-3, the V gene TRBV2, with a possible D match to TRBD2 (6 bases). The V and J ends lost 7 bases and 0 bases respectively, with 8 bases between them. This CDR3 is 13 amino acids long. Germline loops: CDR1 SNHLY, CDR2 FYNNEI. CDR3 loop: CASKTSSTDTQYF. In DNA, the CDR3 is TGTGCCAGCAAGACTAGTAGCACAGATACGCAGTATTTT. Full variable domain (missing parts from reference TRBV2 and TRBJ2-3): EPEVTQTPSHQVTQMGQEVILRCVPISNHLYFYWYRQILGQKVEFLVSFYNNEISEKSEIFDDQFSVERPDGSNFTLKIRSTKLEDSAMYFCASKTSSTDTQYFGPGTRLTVL.

This clone was observed a few times. The chain recombines TRBV4-1 with TRBJ1-1, with D possibly matching TRBD1 (6 bases). From germline, CDR1 is MGHRA and CDR2 YSYEKL. The CDR3 spans 14 residues. Trimming pared 5 bases from V and 0 bases from J, leaving 10 bases between. CDR3 nucleotides: TGCGCCAGCAGCTTCGACAGGATGAACACTGAAGCTTTCTTT. Its translation: CASSFDRMNTEAFF.

The chain uses TRBV7-2 and TRBJ2-2; D gene uncertain. Germline CDR1 and CDR2: SGHTA and FQGNSA. The CDR3 is 15 residues long. Trimming removed 5 bases at V and 4 bases at J, with 14 bases between. Here the CDR3 DNA reads TGTGCCAGCAGCGGGCCTCGTGAACCCACCGGGGAGCTGTTTTTT. The encoded protein is CASSGPREPTGELFF. Looking up the rest from reference TRBV7-2 and TRBJ2-2 gives the full variable domain: GAGVSQSPSNKVTEKGKDVELRCDPISGHTALYWYRQSLGQGLEFLIYFQGNSAPDKSGLPSDRFSAERTGGSVSTLTIQRTQQEDSAVYLCASSGPREPTGELFFGEGSRLTVL.

This chain connects TRBV7-9 to TRBJ2-1; D is possibly TRBD1 (6 bases). The V end lost 6 bases, the J end lost 6 bases, and 18 bases lay between the germline ends. Germline V gives CDR1 SEHNR, CDR2 FQNEAQ (reference sequence). The length of the CDR3 is 15 residues. DNA for the CDR3: TGTGCCAGCAGGGGGGCGGCAGAAGGCTCCAATGAGCAGTTCTTC. Its translation: CASRGAAEGSNEQFF.

The genes are TRBV5-1 and TRBJ1-3; D is ambiguous. Germline-derived CDR1 and CDR2 are SGHRS and YFSETQ. Trimming stripped 5 bases from V and 4 bases from J, with 13 bases between. This CDR3 is 14 amino acids long. The CDR3 region has the DNA TGCGCCAGCAGGCTTCAAGAGAGGGGAAACACCATATATTTT. Amino acids: CASRLQERGNTIYF.

The chain carries TRBV6-5 and TRBJ2-7; D possibly corresponds to TRBD2 (6 bases). Germline V gene data show CDR1 as MNHEY and CDR2 as SVGAGI. The ends were cut back, 7 bases at V and 3 bases at J, with 16 bases in the middle. The CDR3 spans 14 residues. In nucleotides, the CDR3 is TGTGCCAGCACTAGCGAGCGGCTATTCTACGAGCAGTACTTC. Translating it yields CASTSERLFYEQYF.

This clone has more than one count but fewer than ten. The chain links TRBV3-1 (or the pseudogene TRBV3-2) to TRBJ1-3, with a possible D match to TRBD1 (5 bases). Trimming took off 0 bases at V and 3 bases at J, with 9 bases between the two ends. Germline V lookup: CDR1 LGHDT, CDR2 YNNKEL (reference sequence). The CDR3 contains 15 residues. The CDR3 here is CASSQEGAGGNTIYF. DNA of the CDR3: TGTGCCAGCAGCCAAGAAGGGGCTGGTGGAAACACCATATATTTT.

The rearrangement links TRBV7-9 to TRBJ1-2; D is unclear. The CDR3 is 12 amino acids. The germline V gene encodes CDR1 SEHNR and CDR2 FQNEAQ (reference sequence). Trimming pared 5 bases from V and 4 bases from J, leaving 8 bases between. As DNA, the CDR3 is TGTGCCAGCAGCCCACTGTTCTATGGCTACACCTTC. Its translation is CASSPLFYGYTF. Using reference TRBV7-9 and TRBJ1-2 for the parts outside the CDR3, the full variable domain is DTGVSQNPRHKITKRGQNVTFRCDPISEHNRLYWYRQTLGQGPEFLTYFQNEAQLEKSRLLSDRFSAERPKGSFSTLEIQRTEQGDSAMYLCASSPLFYGYTFGSGTRLTVV.

The chain links TRBV7-9 to TRBJ1-1; 7 nucleotides align to TRBD1. CDR1 is SEHNR and CDR2 is FQNEAQ in the germline V gene (reference sequence). Losses at the gene ends were 5 bases for V and 2 bases for J; bases not matched to a gene: 5. The CDR3 has 14 residues. The CDR3 DNA follows: TGTGCCAGCAGCCGCGGGACAGAAAACACTGAAGCTTTCTTT. Protein sequence: CASSRGTENTEAFF.

Comments on this clone: A junction end diverges from the germline sequence, so it may reflect a read error. The chain is built from TRBV6-8 and TRBJ2-7; TRBD1 matches at 8 bases. Germline V CDR1 and CDR2: MNHGY, SAAAGT. The CDR3 runs to 16 residues. CDR3 protein: CASNYRTGWDTYEQYF. CDR3 bases: TGTGCCAGCAATTACCGGACAGGGTGGGATACCTACGAGCAGTACTTC.

The chain couples TRBV15 to TRBJ1-6; D unresolved. Per germline, CDR1 LNHNV and CDR2 YYDKDF (reference sequence). V gave up 4 bases and J gave up 12 bases, with 10 bases separating them. The CDR3 extends over 12 amino acids. The CDR3 region has the DNA TGTGCCACCAGCATGAGGGAAAGACCCCTCCACTTT. It yields the protein CATSMRERPLHF.

The sample holds a few counts of this clone. The chain links TRBV10-3 to TRBJ2-2, with 7 bases lining up with TRBD1. The CDR3 runs to 15 residues. Trimming removed 6 bases from V and 8 bases from J; junction bases left unmatched: 12. Looked up from germline, CDR1 is ENHRY and CDR2 is SYGVKD. The CDR3 DNA reads as TGTGCCATCAGCACCCATACAGGGGACGCGGGGGAGCTGTTTTTT. This translates into CAISTHTGDAGELFF.

The V and J genes are TRBV19 and TRBJ2-2; D uncertain. CDR3 length: 14 amino acids. V lost 0 bases, J lost 6 bases, and 8 bases lay in between. From germline, CDR1 is LNHDA and CDR2 SQIVND (reference sequence). In nucleotides, the CDR3 is TGTGCCAGTAGTATAGAAAGGTTACCCGGGGAGCTGTTTTTT. Amino acid sequence: CASSIERLPGELFF. The full variable domain, in which reference TRBV19 and TRBJ2-2 provide the parts outside the CDR3, is DGGITQSPKYLFRKEGQNVTLSCEQNLNHDAMYWYRQDPGQGLRLIYYSQIVNDFQKGDIAEGYSVSREKKESFPLTVTSAQKNPTAFYLCASSIERLPGELFFGEGSRLTVL.

The gene calls are TRBV5-8 and TRBJ2-6; weak D call: TRBD2 (5 bases). This CDR3 region has 17 residues. V was pared by 0 bases and J by 0 bases, with 10 bases between. The V gene's germline CDR1 is SGHTS and CDR2 YDEGEE. The CDR3 spells CASSLGGPVSGANVLTF. The CDR3 bases are TGTGCCAGCAGCTTGGGAGGGCCCGTCTCTGGGGCCAACGTCCTGACTTTC.

This clone has a single count. This chain links TRBV10-1 with TRBJ2-7; perhaps TRBD1 as D (5 bases). Germline CDR1 and CDR2: WNHNN and SYGVQD (reference sequence). This CDR3 region has 13 residues. V was cut by 3 bases and J by 5 bases, with 11 bases left in between. For the CDR3, the DNA is TGCGCCAGCAGTGACGGGCAGGGTAACGAGCAGTACTTC. It codes for CASSDGQGNEQYF.

In this sample, this clone turned up once. The chain carries TRBV5-6 and TRBJ2-3, with D perhaps TRBD2 (6 bases). Germline CDR1 and CDR2: SGHDT and YYEEEE. The length of the CDR3 is 13 residues. Trimming left V 3 bases short and J 10 bases short, with 15 bases between. The CDR3 sequence is CASSSGRGMAQYF. In DNA form, the CDR3 reads TGTGCCAGCAGCTCAGGCCGGGGGATGGCGCAGTATTTT.

DNA of the CDR3: TGTGCCAGCATCGTCCTCTCTGGGGCCAACGTCCTGACTTTC. It yields the protein CASIVLSGANVLTF. The chain joins TRBV2 to TRBJ2-6, with D unresolved. Trimming stripped 7 bases from V and 0 bases from J, with 7 bases between. The CDR3 has 14 residues. CDR1 is SNHLY, CDR2 FYNNEI, per germline.

J is TRBJ2-3 and V is TRBV29-1; perhaps TRBD1 as D (6 bases). The germline gives CDR1 SQVTM, CDR2 ANQGSEA. The length of the CDR3 is 13 residues. V lost 5 bases and J lost 1, with 10 bases in between. CDR3 in amino acids: CSVRGRGTDTQYF. CDR3 sequence (DNA): TGCAGCGTTAGGGGGAGAGGCACAGATACGCAGTATTTT.

The chain uses TRBV3-1 (or the pseudogene TRBV3-2) and TRBJ2-5; 9 bases are shared with TRBD2. Germline values: CDR1 LGHDT, CDR2 YNNKEL (reference sequence). The CDR3 loop spans 16 amino acids. J was trimmed by 5 bases and V by 1 base; bases with no gene match: 8. This CDR3 is CASSQAIERGEETQYF. The CDR3 DNA is TGTGCCAGCAGCCAAGCTATTGAGCGGGGGGAGGAGACCCAGTACTTC.

This chain connects TRBV6-2 or TRBV6-3 to TRBJ2-5, with unresolved D. The CDR3 contains 14 residues. V was clipped by 0 bases and J by 5 bases, with 10 bases between them. Looked up from germline, CDR1 is MNHEY and CDR2 is SVGEGT. The CDR3 DNA reads TGTGCCAGCAGTTACTCCCGCGTCGGGGAGACCCAGTACTTC. Protein sequence: CASSYSRVGETQYF.

The chain couples TRBV29-1 to TRBJ2-5, with TRBD2 matching 13 bases. The germline CDR1 and CDR2 sequences are SQVTM and ANQGSEA. After removal of 8 bases from V and 4 bases from J, the junction contained 10 bases not matched to a gene. This CDR3 comprises 15 residues. The CDR3 sequence: CSSLLGLAGVETQYF. CDR3 nucleotide sequence: TGCAGCAGCCTGTTAGGACTAGCGGGGGTAGAGACCCAGTACTTC.